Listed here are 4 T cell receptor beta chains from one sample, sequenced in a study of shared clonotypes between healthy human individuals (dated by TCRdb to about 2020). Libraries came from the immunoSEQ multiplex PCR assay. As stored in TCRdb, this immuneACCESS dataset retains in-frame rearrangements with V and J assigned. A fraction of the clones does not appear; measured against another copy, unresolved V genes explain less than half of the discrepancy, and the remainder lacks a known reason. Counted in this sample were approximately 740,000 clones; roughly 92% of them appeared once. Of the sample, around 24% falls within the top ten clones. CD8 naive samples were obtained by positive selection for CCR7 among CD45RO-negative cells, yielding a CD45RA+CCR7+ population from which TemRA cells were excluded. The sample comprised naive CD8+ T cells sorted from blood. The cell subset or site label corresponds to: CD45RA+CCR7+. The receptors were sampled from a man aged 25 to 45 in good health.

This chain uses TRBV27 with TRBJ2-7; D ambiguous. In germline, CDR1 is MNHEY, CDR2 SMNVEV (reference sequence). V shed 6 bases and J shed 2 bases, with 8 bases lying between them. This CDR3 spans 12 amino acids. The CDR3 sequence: CASRGMAYEQYF. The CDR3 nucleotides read TGTGCCAGCAGGGGCATGGCCTACGAGCAGTACTTC.

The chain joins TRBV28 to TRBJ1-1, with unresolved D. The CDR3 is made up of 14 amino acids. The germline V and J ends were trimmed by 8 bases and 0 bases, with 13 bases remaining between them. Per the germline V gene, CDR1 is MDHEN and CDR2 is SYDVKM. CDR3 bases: TGTGCCAGCGCTTTCGTGAGCATGAACACTGAAGCTTTCTTT. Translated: CASAFVSMNTEAFF.

CDR3 in amino acids: CASSQGFDYEQYF. The CDR3 DNA is TGCGCCAGCAGCCAAGGGTTTGATTACGAGCAGTACTTC. The chain combines TRBV4-3 with TRBJ2-7, with D hard to call. The germline V gene has CDR1 LGHNA and CDR2 YSLEER. V was trimmed by 1 base and J by 4 bases, leaving 8 bases between them. The CDR3 runs 13 residues.

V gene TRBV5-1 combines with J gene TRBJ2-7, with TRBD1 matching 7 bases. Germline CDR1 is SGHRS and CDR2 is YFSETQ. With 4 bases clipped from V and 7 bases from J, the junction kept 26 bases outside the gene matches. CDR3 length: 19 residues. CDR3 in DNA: TGCGCCAGCAGCCCACAATCGGACAGGTTTTTCCTTTTCGCAGGGGAGCAGTACTTC. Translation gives CASSPQSDRFFLFAGEQYF.